Presented here are 32 T cell receptor beta chains from one specimen sequenced in a study of shared clonotypes between healthy human individuals. The repertoire was sequenced with immunoSEQ multiplex PCR; TCRdb's copy has only in-frame clones and lacks some. There are hundreds of thousands of clones in the sample; 90% to 96% occur only once, and 0.05% to 0.07% lies in the top ten. Sequenced sample: naive CD4+ T cells sorted from blood. As to subset: CD45RA+ positively selected. These receptors were collected from a woman aged 25 to 39 in good health.

The chain recombines TRBV29-1 with TRBJ1-4, with 10 bases fitting TRBD1. The CDR3 is made up of 16 amino acids. Trimming at V came to 4 bases and at J to 7 bases, leaving 12 bases not matched to a gene. Germline V CDR1 and CDR2: SQVTM, ANQGSEA. CDR3 DNA sequence: TGCAGCGTTGTAGGTGGGGGAGACAGGGGGCTTGAAAAACTGTTTTTT. This gives the protein CSVVGGGDRGLEKLFF.

This chain joins TRBV21-1 and TRBJ1-1. TRBV21-1 is assigned pseudogene status. The CDR3 spans 16 residues. The CDR3 loop is CASSLRREAGDTEAFF. CDR3 coding DNA: TGTGCCAGCAGCCTGCGGAGGGAGGCGGGGGACACTGAAGCTTTCTTT.

This chain uses TRBV5-4 with TRBJ2-7; 9 nucleotides agree with TRBD2. V lost 5 bases, J lost 3 bases, and 9 bases stayed unmatched. The CDR3 is 15 amino acids. Looked up from germline, CDR1 is SGHNT and CDR2 is YYREEE (reference sequence). The DNA for the CDR3 is TGTGCCAGCAGACTCTTCGGCGGGAGGGTCTACGAGCAGTACTTC. Protein: CASRLFGGRVYEQYF.

With respect to this clone: This CDR3 is also generated by other DNA sequences in the sample. The rearrangement links TRBV18 to TRBJ1-1; D not resolved. V was pared by 2 bases and J by 5 bases, with 6 bases between. From germline, CDR1 is KGHSH and CDR2 LQKENI. The CDR3 consists of 12 residues. The CDR3: CASSPGRTEAFF. The CDR3 nucleotides are TGTGCCAGCTCACCAGGACGGACTGAAGCTTTCTTT.

The chain couples TRBV29-1 to TRBJ1-1; D is uncertain. V was trimmed by 7 bases and J by 4 bases, leaving 13 bases between them. This CDR3 has 12 residues. Germline CDR1 reads SQVTM; CDR2 reads ANQGSEA. CDR3 protein: CSAGGSSTEAFF. The DNA of the CDR3 is TGCAGCGCTGGAGGGTCCAGCACTGAAGCTTTCTTT.

The chain links TRBV12-5 to TRBJ1-5; D unclear. This CDR3 comprises 14 residues. Trimming shortened V by 6 bases and J by 2 bases, and 11 bases separated the two germline ends. Germline V gene data show CDR1 as LGHNT and CDR2 as FRNRAP. In DNA form, the CDR3 reads TGTGCTAGTGGCCCGGACGGGGGCAATCAGCCCCAGCATTTT. Protein: CASGPDGGNQPQHF.

The chain recombines TRBV12-5 with TRBJ2-3; D may be TRBD2 (5 bases). V lost 0 bases, J lost 0 bases, and 10 bases lay in between. Germline V gives CDR1 LGHNT, CDR2 FRNRAP. The CDR3 spans 16 residues. CDR3 protein: CASGLVLGGSTDTQYF. The CDR3 nucleotides are TGTGCTAGTGGTTTGGTACTTGGCGGGAGCACAGATACGCAGTATTTT.

The V call is TRBV18, the J call TRBJ2-7, with 15 bases lining up with TRBD2. The CDR3 has 14 residues. The V gene end was trimmed by 3 bases and the J gene end by 12 bases; junction bases not matched to a gene: 6. Germline V lookup: CDR1 KGHSH, CDR2 LQKENI. The CDR3 loop is CASSPTGTSGRSYF. In nucleotides, the CDR3 is TGTGCCAGCTCACCCACCGGGACTAGCGGGAGGTCGTACTTC.

This sequence joins TRBV5-4 and TRBJ1-6; D possibly corresponds to TRBD1 (5 bases). The CDR3 loop spans 14 amino acids. The germline gives CDR1 SGHNT, CDR2 YYREEE (reference sequence). V was clipped by 3 bases and J by 7 bases, with 11 bases between them. The CDR3 sequence is CASSSGLGNSPLHF. CDR3 DNA: TGTGCCAGCAGCTCAGGGCTAGGGAATTCACCCCTCCACTTT.

The CDR3 region has the DNA TGCAGCGGCGGACAGGGGGCCTACGAGCAGTACTTC. Residues: CSGGQGAYEQYF. The V gene is TRBV29-1, the J gene TRBJ2-7; 10 positions agree with TRBD1. The trim removed 7 bases at V and 2 bases at J, leaving 2 bases unmatched. Germline CDR1 reads SQVTM; CDR2 reads ANQGSEA. The CDR3 extends over 12 amino acids.

V usage is TRBV7-6 and J usage is TRBJ2-3; 14 positions agree with TRBD2. The ends lost 0 bases at V and 1 base at J; junction bases unmatched: 3. Looked up from germline, CDR1 is SGHVS and CDR2 is FNYEAQ. The CDR3 sequence is 18 residues long. The CDR3 reads CASSLAGLAGVGTDTQYF. The CDR3 DNA is TGTGCCAGCAGCTTAGCGGGACTAGCGGGAGTGGGCACAGATACGCAGTATTTT.

The rearrangement uses TRBV4-2 and TRBJ2-2; possibly TRBD2 for D (6 bases). V was cut by 0 bases and J by 3 bases, with 11 bases left in between. The CDR3 runs 16 residues. CDR1 is LGHNA, CDR2 YNFKEQ, per germline. The CDR3 protein is CASSQEVGGYTGELFF. The CDR3 nucleotides read TGTGCCAGCAGCCAAGAAGTTGGGGGGTACACCGGGGAGCTGTTTTTT.

This clone came up once. The chain links TRBV13 to TRBJ2-4, with 7 nucleotides matching TRBD1. Germline CDR1 PRHDT, CDR2 FYEKMQ (reference sequence). V lost 5 bases, J lost 1 base, and 5 bases stayed unmatched. There are 15 residues in the CDR3. CDR3 DNA sequence: TGTGCCAGCAGCCCCAGGGGGAATGCCAAAAACATTCAGTACTTC. Protein sequence: CASSPRGNAKNIQYF. The variable domain in full, with the rest retrieved from reference TRBV13 and TRBJ2-4, is AAGVIQSPRHLIKEKRETATLKCYPIPRHDTVYWYQQGPGQDPQFLISFYEKMQSDKGSIPDRFSAQQFSDYHSELNMSSLELGDSALYFCASSPRGNAKNIQYFGAGTRLSVL.

The CDR3 region is CASSTLGRTTYNEQFF. The CDR3 region has the DNA TGCGCCAGCAGCACCTTAGGGCGGACTACATACAATGAGCAGTTCTTC. The rearrangement joins TRBV4-1 to TRBJ2-1; tentatively, D is TRBD2 (6 bases). Germline assignment: CDR1 MGHRA and CDR2 YSYEKL. The CDR3 is 16 amino acids. Trimming cost V 5 bases and J 4 bases, with 18 bases left between them.

This chain connects TRBV14 to TRBJ1-4, with 8 bases lining up with TRBD1. V lost 5 bases to trimming and J lost 3 bases; unmatched junction nucleotides: 5. Germline CDR1 reads SGHDN; CDR2 reads FVKESK. CDR3 length: 15 residues. CDR3 region: CASSYTGGSNEKLFF. CDR3 DNA: TGTGCCAGCAGCTATACAGGGGGATCTAATGAAAAACTGTTTTTT.

The chain combines TRBV15 with TRBJ2-6; D possibly uses TRBD1 or TRBD2 (5 bases each). The V and J ends lost 0 bases and 0 bases respectively, with 6 bases between them. This CDR3 spans 16 amino acids. Germline-derived CDR1 and CDR2 are LNHNV and YYDKDF (reference sequence). DNA of the CDR3: TGTGCCACCAGCAGAGATGGGGGCTCTGGGGCCAACGTCCTGACTTTC. This codes for CATSRDGGSGANVLTF.

The V and J genes are TRBV2 and TRBJ1-2, with 7 bases that match TRBD1. This CDR3 is 13 amino acids long. From germline, CDR1 is SNHLY and CDR2 FYNNEI. The V and J ends lost 2 bases and 6 bases, in that order; junction bases with no gene match: 3. The CDR3 protein is CASSEQGGHGYTF. The DNA for the CDR3 is TGTGCCAGCAGTGAACAAGGGGGCCATGGCTACACCTTC. The variable domain in full, with the rest retrieved from reference TRBV2 and TRBJ1-2, is EPEVTQTPSHQVTQMGQEVILRCVPISNHLYFYWYRQILGQKVEFLVSFYNNEISEKSEIFDDQFSVERPDGSNFTLKIRSTKLEDSAMYFCASSEQGGHGYTFGSGTRLTVV.

V gene TRBV7-9 combines with J gene TRBJ2-1, with 7 bases aligning to TRBD1. The CDR3 has 14 amino acids. Germline V gene sequence: CDR1 SEHNR, CDR2 FQNEAQ (reference sequence). The V segment lost 5 bases and the J segment 1 base; nucleotides outside the gene matches: 2. The CDR3: CASSQTGSYNEQFF. For the CDR3, the DNA is TGTGCCAGCAGCCAGACAGGGTCCTACAATGAGCAGTTCTTC.

A note on this clone: The sample has other DNA sequences that encode this CDR3 too. This chain uses TRBV7-9 with TRBJ2-7, with 7 nucleotides matching TRBD2. This CDR3 contains 14 residues. V dropped 4 bases and J dropped 5; count of bases not matched to a gene: 8. Germline V lookup: CDR1 SEHNR, CDR2 FQNEAQ (reference sequence). CDR3 bases: TGTGCCAGCAGCTGGGGACTGGCGGGGGACGAGCAGTACTTC. Its protein is CASSWGLAGDEQYF.

The chain couples TRBV28 to TRBJ2-5; D possibly corresponds to TRBD1 (6 bases). Trimming took 8 bases from V and 5 from J, leaving 15 bases between them. The germline V gene encodes CDR1 MDHEN and CDR2 SYDVKM. The CDR3 consists of 13 residues. CDR3 nucleotide sequence: TGTGCCAGCCAAGGGGGTATCTTCGAGACCCAGTACTTC. Protein: CASQGGIFETQYF.

CDR3 sequence reads: CASSHQVGELFF. In nucleotides, the CDR3 is TGTGCCAGCAGTCACCAGGTCGGGGAGCTGTTTTTT. The V and J genes are TRBV7-9 and TRBJ2-2, with D unresolved. The CDR3 covers 12 residues. The V gene's germline CDR1 is SEHNR and CDR2 FQNEAQ (reference sequence). V shed 6 bases and J shed 7 bases, with 9 bases lying between them.

The CDR3 sequence is CASSTTSGSTDTQYF. CDR3 nucleotide sequence: TGCGCCAGCAGCACCACTAGCGGGAGTACAGATACGCAGTATTTT. The chain carries TRBV5-1 and TRBJ2-3; TRBD2 aligns across 11 bases. Germline values: CDR1 SGHRS, CDR2 YFSETQ. Trimming at V came to 4 bases and at J to 3 bases, leaving 4 bases not matched to a gene. This CDR3 contains 15 residues.

A single count supports this clone. This rearrangement joins TRBV25-1 to TRBJ1-1, with 9 bases matching TRBD1. V lost 0 bases to trimming and J lost 1 base; unmatched junction nucleotides: 3. CDR3 length: 16 amino acids. CDR1 and CDR2 from the germline V gene are MGHDK and SYGVNS. CDR3: CASSEYRTGENTEAFF. The CDR3 DNA reads TGTGCCAGCAGTGAATACAGGACAGGGGAGAACACTGAAGCTTTCTTT.

The chain links TRBV28 to TRBJ2-7, with 8 bases identical to TRBD2. This CDR3 contains 14 residues. Trimming cost V 2 bases and J 4 bases; bases outside gene matches: 4. Germline CDR1 reads MDHEN; CDR2 reads SYDVKM. CDR3 DNA sequence: TGTGCCAGCAGTTTAGAAGCGGGAGTTTACGAGCAGTACTTC. Its protein product is CASSLEAGVYEQYF.

This chain uses TRBV5-4 with TRBJ1-2, with D hard to call. Germline V CDR1 and CDR2: SGHNT, YYREEE (reference sequence). The germline V and J ends were trimmed by 2 bases and 0 bases, with 8 bases remaining between them. The CDR3 runs 14 residues. The CDR3 loop is CASSFTNSNYGYTF. CDR3 nucleotides: TGTGCCAGCAGCTTTACAAACTCTAACTATGGCTACACCTTC. Looking up the rest from reference TRBV5-4 and TRBJ1-2 gives the full variable domain: ETGVTQSPTHLIKTRGQQVTLRCSSQSGHNTVSWYQQALGQGPQFIFQYYREEENGRGNFPPRFSGLQFPNYSSELNVNALELDDSALYLCASSFTNSNYGYTFGSGTRLTVV.

The chain uses TRBV28 and TRBJ1-1, with D unresolved. The CDR3 is 13 residues long. Germline V lookup: CDR1 MDHEN, CDR2 SYDVKM. V was shortened by 5 bases and J by 1 base, with 8 bases between the two germline ends. CDR3 amino acids: CASSTLGNTEAFF. The CDR3 bases are TGTGCCAGCAGTACCCTCGGGAACACTGAAGCTTTCTTT.

This chain links TRBV5-4 with TRBJ2-7; 11 nucleotides line up with TRBD1. Germline CDR1 is SGHNT and CDR2 is YYREEE (reference sequence). CDR3 length: 15 amino acids. Trimming removed 4 bases from V and 5 bases from J; junction bases left unmatched: 8. The CDR3 loop reads CASSRLGQGVDEQYF. The CDR3 DNA reads TGTGCCAGCAGCCGCCTGGGACAGGGGGTCGACGAGCAGTACTTC.

The chain employs TRBV5-6 and TRBJ1-1, with D unresolved. The CDR3 is 13 amino acids. Trimming took off 4 bases at V and 1 base at J, with 8 bases between the two ends. Germline assignment: CDR1 SGHDT and CDR2 YYEEEE. The CDR3 here is CASSPPANTEAFF. In DNA form, the CDR3 reads TGTGCCAGCAGCCCCCCGGCGAACACTGAAGCTTTCTTT.

The V call is TRBV2, the J call TRBJ1-3; TRBD1 might be the D (5 bases). The CDR3 runs 16 residues. The V and J ends lost 4 bases and 4 bases respectively, with 17 bases between them. Germline-derived CDR1 and CDR2 are SNHLY and FYNNEI. CDR3 region: CASSGRGSVAGNTIYF. The CDR3 DNA is TGTGCCAGCAGTGGGCGGGGGTCAGTCGCCGGAAACACCATATATTTT.

V is TRBV11-1 and J is TRBJ2-3, with 8 positions matching TRBD1. CDR1 and CDR2 (germline): SGHAT, FQDESV (reference sequence). The CDR3 spans 14 residues. Trimming removed 5 bases from V and 4 bases from J; junction bases left unmatched: 5. The DNA for the CDR3 is TGTGCCAGCAGCGTTGGACAGGGAGCAGATACGCAGTATTTT. Amino acids: CASSVGQGADTQYF.

Concerning this clone itself: The junction does not match germline at one end; this may be a read error. The chain employs TRBV30 and TRBJ2-7; D is unresolved. Germline lookup yields CDR1 GTSNPN and CDR2 SVGIG (reference sequence). This CDR3 has 12 amino acids. The CDR3, as DNA: TGTACCTGGAGTTTTTCCCATTCCGAGCAGTACTTC. Translated: CTWSFSHSEQYF.

The chain uses TRBV28 and TRBJ2-5; D ambiguous. V lost 6 bases and J 5 bases, leaving 16 bases between the germline ends. The CDR3 consists of 14 residues. In germline, CDR1 is MDHEN, CDR2 SYDVKM. The CDR3 DNA reads as TGTGCCAGCAGCACCCCCGGCCAGAGGGAGACCCAGTACTTC. It translates to CASSTPGQRETQYF.